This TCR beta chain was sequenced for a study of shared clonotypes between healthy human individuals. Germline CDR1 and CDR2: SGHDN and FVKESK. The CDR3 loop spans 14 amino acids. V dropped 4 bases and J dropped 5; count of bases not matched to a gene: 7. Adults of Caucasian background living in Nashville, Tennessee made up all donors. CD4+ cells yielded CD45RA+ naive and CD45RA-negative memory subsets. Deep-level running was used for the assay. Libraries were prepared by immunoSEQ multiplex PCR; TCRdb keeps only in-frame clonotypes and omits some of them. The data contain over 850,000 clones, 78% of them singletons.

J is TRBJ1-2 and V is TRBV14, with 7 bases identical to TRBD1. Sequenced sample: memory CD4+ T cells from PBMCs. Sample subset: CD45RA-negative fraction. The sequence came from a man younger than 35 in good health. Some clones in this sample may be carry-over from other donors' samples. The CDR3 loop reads CASSLGTVRYGYTF. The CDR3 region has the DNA TGTGCCAGCAGCCTCGGGACAGTCCGTTATGGCTACACCTTC. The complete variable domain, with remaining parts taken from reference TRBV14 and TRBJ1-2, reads EAGVTQFPSHSVIEKGQTVTLRCDPISGHDNLYWYRRVMGKEIKFLLHFVKESKQDESGMPNNRFLAERTGGTYSTLKVQPAELEDSGVYFCASSLGTVRYGYTFGSGTRLTVV.